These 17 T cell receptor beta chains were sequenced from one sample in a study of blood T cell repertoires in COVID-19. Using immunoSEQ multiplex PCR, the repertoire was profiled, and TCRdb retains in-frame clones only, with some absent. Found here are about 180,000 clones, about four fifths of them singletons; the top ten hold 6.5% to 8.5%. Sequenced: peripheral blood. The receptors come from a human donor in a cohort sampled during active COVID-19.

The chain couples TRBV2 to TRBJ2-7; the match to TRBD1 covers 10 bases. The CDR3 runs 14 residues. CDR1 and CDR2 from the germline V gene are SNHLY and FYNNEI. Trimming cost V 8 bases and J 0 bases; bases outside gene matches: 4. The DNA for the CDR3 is TGTGCCAGCTGGACAGGGGGGAACTCCTACGAGCAGTACTTC. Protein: CASWTGGNSYEQYF. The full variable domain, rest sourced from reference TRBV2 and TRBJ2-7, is EPEVTQTPSHQVTQMGQEVILRCVPISNHLYFYWYRQILGQKVEFLVSFYNNEISEKSEIFDDQFSVERPDGSNFTLKIRSTKLEDSAMYFCASWTGGNSYEQYFGPGTRLTVT.

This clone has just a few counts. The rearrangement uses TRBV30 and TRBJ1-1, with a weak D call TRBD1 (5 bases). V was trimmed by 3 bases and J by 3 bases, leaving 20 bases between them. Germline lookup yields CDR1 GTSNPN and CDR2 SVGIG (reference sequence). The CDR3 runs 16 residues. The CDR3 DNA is TGTGCCTGGAGCGGGACTGTAGCGGGCCAGGACACTGAAGCTTTCTTT. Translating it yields CAWSGTVAGQDTEAFF.

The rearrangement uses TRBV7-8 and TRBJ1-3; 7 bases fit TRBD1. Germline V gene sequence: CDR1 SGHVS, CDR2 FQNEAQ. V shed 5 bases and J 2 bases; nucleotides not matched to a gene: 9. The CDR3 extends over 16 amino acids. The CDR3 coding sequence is TGTGCCAGCAGCCCACAGGGGAACGGCGCTGGAAACACCATATATTTT. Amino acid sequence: CASSPQGNGAGNTIYF.

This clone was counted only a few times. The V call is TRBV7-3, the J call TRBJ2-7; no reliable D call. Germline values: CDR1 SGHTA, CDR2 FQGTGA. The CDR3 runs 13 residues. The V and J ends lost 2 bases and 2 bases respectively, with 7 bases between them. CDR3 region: CASSLAPPYEQYF. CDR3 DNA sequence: TGTGCCAGCAGCTTAGCGCCTCCCTACGAGCAGTACTTC.

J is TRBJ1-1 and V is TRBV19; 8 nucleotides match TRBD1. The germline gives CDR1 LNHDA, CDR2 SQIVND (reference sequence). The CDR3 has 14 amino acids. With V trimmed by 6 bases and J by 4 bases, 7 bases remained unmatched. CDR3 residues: CASSSDREGTEAFF. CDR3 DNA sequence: TGTGCCAGTAGCTCGGACAGGGAGGGCACTGAAGCTTTCTTT.

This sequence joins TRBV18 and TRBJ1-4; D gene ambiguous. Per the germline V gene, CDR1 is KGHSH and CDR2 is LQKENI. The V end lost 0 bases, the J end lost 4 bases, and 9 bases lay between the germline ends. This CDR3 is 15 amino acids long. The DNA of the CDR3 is TGTGCCAGCTCACCACCGGCGGGTAGTAATGAAAAACTGTTTTTT. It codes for CASSPPAGSNEKLFF.

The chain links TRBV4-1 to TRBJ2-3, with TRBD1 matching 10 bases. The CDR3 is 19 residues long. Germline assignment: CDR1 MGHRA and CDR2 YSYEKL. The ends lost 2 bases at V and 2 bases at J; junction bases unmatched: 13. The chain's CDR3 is CASSQTHLSGTGVTDTQYF. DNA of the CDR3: TGCGCCAGCAGCCAAACCCACCTCTCCGGGACAGGGGTCACAGATACGCAGTATTTT.

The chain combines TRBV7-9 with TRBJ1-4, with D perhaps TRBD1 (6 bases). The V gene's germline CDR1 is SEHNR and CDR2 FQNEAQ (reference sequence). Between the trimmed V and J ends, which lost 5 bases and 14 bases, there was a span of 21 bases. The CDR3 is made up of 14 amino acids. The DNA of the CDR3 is TGTGCCAGCAGCCCCGGTGGCCCGGAGAGGGGGCTGTTTTTT. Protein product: CASSPGGPERGLFF.

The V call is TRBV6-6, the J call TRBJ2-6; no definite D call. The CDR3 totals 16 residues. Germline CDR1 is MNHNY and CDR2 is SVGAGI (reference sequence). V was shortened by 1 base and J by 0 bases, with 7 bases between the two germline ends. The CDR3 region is CASSYLLVSGANVLTF. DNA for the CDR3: TGTGCCAGCAGTTACTTACTCGTCTCTGGGGCCAACGTCCTGACTTTC.

The CDR3 DNA reads as TGCAGTGCTAGTGCGGGACTAGCGGTTAGAACAGAGACCCAGTACTTC. This codes for CSASAGLAVRTETQYF. The rearrangement links TRBV20-1 to TRBJ2-5; TRBD2 aligns across 11 bases. Unmatched junction bases numbered 10, after V lost 3 bases and J lost 4 bases. From germline, CDR1 is DFQATT and CDR2 SNEGSKA (reference sequence). CDR3 length: 16 residues.

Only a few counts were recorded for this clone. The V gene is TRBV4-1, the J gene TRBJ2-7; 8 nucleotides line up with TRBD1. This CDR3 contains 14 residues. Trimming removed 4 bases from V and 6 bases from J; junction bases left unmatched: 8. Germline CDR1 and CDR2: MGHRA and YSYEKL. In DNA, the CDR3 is TGCGCCAGCAGCCTCATCCAGGGGGCTGGCGAGCAGTACTTC. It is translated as CASSLIQGAGEQYF.

The CDR3 coding sequence is TGTGCCAGCAGCGCCTCCGGGACTAGCGGGGTTAATGAGCAGTTCTTC. Translation gives CASSASGTSGVNEQFF. The V gene is TRBV7-9, the J gene TRBJ2-1; the match to TRBD2 covers 13 bases. The V segment lost 5 bases and the J segment 7 bases; nucleotides outside the gene matches: 8. The germline V gene encodes CDR1 SEHNR and CDR2 FQNEAQ (reference sequence). The CDR3 is 16 amino acids.

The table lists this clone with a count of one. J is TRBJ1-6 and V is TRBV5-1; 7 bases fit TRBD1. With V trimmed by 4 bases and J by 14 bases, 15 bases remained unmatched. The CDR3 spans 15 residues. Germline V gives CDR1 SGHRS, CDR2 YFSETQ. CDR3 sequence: CASSPADRVGAALHF. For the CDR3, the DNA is TGCGCCAGCAGCCCCGCCGACAGGGTCGGAGCGGCCCTCCACTTT.

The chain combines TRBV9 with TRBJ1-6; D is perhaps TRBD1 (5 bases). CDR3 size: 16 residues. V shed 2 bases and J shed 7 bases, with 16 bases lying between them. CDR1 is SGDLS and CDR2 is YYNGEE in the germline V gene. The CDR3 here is CASSVGQGPTNSPLHF. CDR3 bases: TGTGCCAGCAGCGTGGGGCAGGGCCCAACCAATTCACCCCTCCACTTT.

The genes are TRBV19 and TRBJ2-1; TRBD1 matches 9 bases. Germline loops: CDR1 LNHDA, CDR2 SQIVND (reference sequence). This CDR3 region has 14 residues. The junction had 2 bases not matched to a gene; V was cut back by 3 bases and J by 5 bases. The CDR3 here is CASSMGQGDNEQFF. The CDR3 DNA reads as TGTGCCAGTAGTATGGGACAGGGTGACAATGAGCAGTTCTTC.

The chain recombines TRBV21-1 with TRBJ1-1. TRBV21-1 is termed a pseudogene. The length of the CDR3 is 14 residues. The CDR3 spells CASSNSSLNTEAFF. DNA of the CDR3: TGTGCCAGCAGCAATTCTTCGTTGAACACTGAAGCTTTCTTT.

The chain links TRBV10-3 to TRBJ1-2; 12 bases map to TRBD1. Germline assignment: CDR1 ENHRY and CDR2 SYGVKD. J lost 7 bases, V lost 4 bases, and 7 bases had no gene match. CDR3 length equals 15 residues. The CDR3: CAISVGTGGTTGYTF. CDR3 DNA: TGTGCCATCAGTGTGGGGACAGGGGGCACAACTGGCTACACCTTC.